Below, one TCR beta chain is given with its context. Germline values: CDR1 SGHRS, CDR2 YFSETQ. This CDR3 is built from 13 residues. The ends were cut back, 6 bases at V and 2 bases at J, with 9 bases in the middle. This specimen belongs to a study of T cell responses to AZD1222 COVID-19 vaccine. Clones were read by immunoSEQ multiplex PCR, and TCRdb kept only the in-frame ones, dropping some. The sample has more than 55,000 clones; roughly 89% are singletons. The input for sequencing was peripheral blood, taken 28 days after the second AZD1222 dose. This rearrangement joins TRBV5-1 to TRBJ2-1; perhaps TRBD1 as D (5 bases). The receptor comes from an adult who received the AZD1222 COVID-19 vaccine. CDR3 protein: CASTRATYNEQFF. In nucleotides, the CDR3 is TGCGCCAGCACCAGGGCCACCTACAATGAGCAGTTCTTC. The entire variable domain, with the rest obtained from reference TRBV5-1 and TRBJ2-1, is as follows: KAGVTQTPRYLIKTRGQQVTLSCSPISGHRSVSWYQQTPGQGLQFLFEYFSETQRNKGNFPGRFSGRQFSNSRSEMNVSTLELGDSALYLCASTRATYNEQFFGPGTRLTVL.